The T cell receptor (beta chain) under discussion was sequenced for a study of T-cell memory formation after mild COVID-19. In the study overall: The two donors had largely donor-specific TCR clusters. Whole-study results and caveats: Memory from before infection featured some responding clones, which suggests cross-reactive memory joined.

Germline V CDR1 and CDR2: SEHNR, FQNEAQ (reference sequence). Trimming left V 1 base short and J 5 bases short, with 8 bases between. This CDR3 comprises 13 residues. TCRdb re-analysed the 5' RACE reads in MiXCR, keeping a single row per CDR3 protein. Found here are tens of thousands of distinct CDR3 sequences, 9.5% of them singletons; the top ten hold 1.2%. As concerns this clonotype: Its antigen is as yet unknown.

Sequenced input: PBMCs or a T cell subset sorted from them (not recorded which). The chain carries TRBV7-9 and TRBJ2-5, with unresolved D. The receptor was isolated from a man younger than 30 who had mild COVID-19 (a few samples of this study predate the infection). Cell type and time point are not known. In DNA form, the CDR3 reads TGTGCCAGCAGCTTAGAAGGCCCGGAGACCCAGTACTTC. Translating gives CASSLEGPETQYF.